The 7 T cell receptor beta chains in this list originate from one sample, sequenced in a study of T cell responses to AZD1222 COVID-19 vaccine. TCRdb's copy holds only in-frame clones and misses some; the assay was immunoSEQ multiplex PCR. The sample lists approximately 160,000 clones, just over 90% seen once, with around 0.99% in the top ten. The sample in question was peripheral blood, obtained 28 days after the second AZD1222 dose. Receptor source: an adult who received the AZD1222 COVID-19 vaccine.

This chain connects TRBV6-1 to TRBJ2-7; 9 positions agree with TRBD2. CDR1 and CDR2 (germline): MNHNS, SASEGT. Trimming at V came to 1 base and at J to 3 bases, leaving 7 bases not matched to a gene. This CDR3 is 16 amino acids long. CDR3 coding DNA: TGTGCCAGCAGTGAAGTCCGGGCGGGGGGGCTCTACGAGCAGTACTTC. Translating gives CASSEVRAGGLYEQYF.

V gene TRBV7-9 combines with J gene TRBJ2-5; 7 nucleotides agree with TRBD2. With V trimmed by 2 bases and J by 5 bases, 8 bases remained unmatched. There are 15 residues in the CDR3. Germline CDR1 reads SEHNR; CDR2 reads FQNEAQ (reference sequence). In DNA form, the CDR3 reads TGTGCCAGCAGCTTAATCGGGGGGAAGGAGGAGACCCAGTACTTC. Translated: CASSLIGGKEETQYF.

The gene calls are TRBV5-4 and TRBJ2-3; 7 nucleotides match TRBD2. Germline V lookup: CDR1 SGHNT, CDR2 YYREEE (reference sequence). V was pared by 2 bases and J by 2 bases, with 2 bases of the junction left unmatched. The CDR3 sequence is 14 residues long. The CDR3 reads CASSLGLDTDTQYF. CDR3 nucleotide sequence: TGTGCCAGCAGCTTAGGACTAGACACAGATACGCAGTATTTT.

The V call is TRBV11-2, the J call TRBJ1-6, with D perhaps matching TRBD1 (5 bases). Trimming shortened V by 3 bases and J by 0 bases, and 18 bases separated the two germline ends. Germline values: CDR1 SGHAT, CDR2 FQNNGV. The CDR3 is made up of 19 amino acids. The CDR3 protein is CASSFNWAGRSSYNSPLHF. CDR3 bases: TGTGCCAGCAGCTTTAACTGGGCAGGGAGGAGCTCCTATAATTCACCCCTCCACTTT.

This sequence joins TRBV9 and TRBJ1-1; D might be TRBD1 (6 bases). Trimming removed 2 bases from V and 5 bases from J, with 10 bases in between. The CDR3 runs to 13 residues. Germline CDR1 is SGDLS and CDR2 is YYNGEE. CDR3 loop: CASSVGTTTEAFF. The CDR3, as DNA: TGTGCCAGCAGCGTGGGGACAACAACTGAAGCTTTCTTT. Supplemented by reference TRBV9 and TRBJ1-1, the full variable domain reads DSGVTQTPKHLITATGQRVTLRCSPRSGDLSVYWYQQSLDQGLQFLIQYYNGEERAKGNILERFSAQQFPDLHSELNLSSLELGDSALYFCASSVGTTTEAFFGQGTRLTVV.

This clone was seen a single time. The chain recombines TRBV9 with TRBJ2-1; 7 nucleotides match TRBD1. Germline loops: CDR1 SGDLS, CDR2 YYNGEE. V gave up 0 bases and J gave up 4 bases; unmatched junction bases: 4. CDR3 length: 15 residues. CDR3 in DNA: TGTGCCAGCAGCGTAGCTCGGACAGGATACAATGAGCAGTTCTTC. Its protein is CASSVARTGYNEQFF.

This clone has just one count. This chain links TRBV27 with TRBJ1-6; D gene unclear. The V end lost 0 bases, the J end lost 7 bases, and 10 bases lay between the germline ends. Germline V CDR1 and CDR2: MNHEY, SMNVEV (reference sequence). This CDR3 is 15 amino acids long. For the CDR3, the DNA is TGTGCCAGCAGTTTATCGAGGGTCCTAAATTCACCCCTCCACTTT. This codes for CASSLSRVLNSPLHF.